This T cell receptor beta chain comes out of a study of T cell responses to AZD1222 COVID-19 vaccine. The protocol was immunoSEQ multiplex PCR, while the TCRdb copy is restricted to in-frame clones and leaves out a portion. The profile shows some 130,000 clones, 75% to 90% of them singletons. Germline CDR1 and CDR2: KGHDR and SFDVKD. This CDR3 is built from 16 residues. V was cut by 2 bases and J by 4 bases, with 13 bases left in between. Turning to this clone: The target antigen is unknown.

Overall study results and limits: Seropositive AZD1222 recipients at baseline numbered only 6 or 7. Regions 160-218 and 743-854 dominated among vaccine-associated CD4 TCRs spanning spike. Without day 14 samples, only post-peak T cell repertoires were studied.

This sample comprised peripheral blood, obtained on day 0 of AZD1222 vaccination. The TCR was taken from an adult in good health. The V gene is TRBV24-1, the J gene TRBJ2-2; D might be TRBD1 (6 bases). The CDR3 here is CATSDSSAGVTGELFF. The CDR3 region has the DNA TGTGCCACCAGTGATTCATCCGCAGGGGTCACCGGGGAGCTGTTTTTT.